This T cell receptor beta chain came from a study of blood T cell repertoires in COVID-19. Study-level background: Spain, Italy and the United States supplied samples that represented acute and convalescent COVID-19. The cDNA or gDNA used as material had been derived from T cells, B-cell-depleted T cells, or PBMCs.

In the study's own analysis: It was from reference gene primer amplification that nucleated cell counts were estimated. TCRdb's table, derived via immunoSEQ multiplex PCR, lists solely in-frame clones and lacks some. V, J and clone size reflect that table, while D and trimming were determined from the DNA. This table holds 90,000 to 110,000 clones, about 86% found once. Germline CDR1 and CDR2: SGHAT and FQDESV (reference sequence). The CDR3 totals 12 residues. V lost 5 bases, J lost 7 bases, and 4 bases stayed unmatched. The rearrangement links TRBV11-1 to TRBJ1-2; 7 bases fit TRBD1. The TCR comes from a man aged 80 or over with acute or convalescent COVID-19. The sequencing input was peripheral blood. CDR3 bases: TGTGCCAGCAGCCGACAGGGACTTGGCTACACCTTC. Its protein is CASSRQGLGYTF.